The 23 T cell receptor beta chains in this list originate from one sample, sequenced in a study of shared clonotypes between healthy human individuals. Produced via immunoSEQ multiplex PCR; TCRdb's table is partial and in-frame only. The table has fewer than 1.8 million clones, 98% seen once; the top ten hold roughly 0.36%. Input material: naive CD4+ T cells sorted from blood. Subset: CD45RA+ positively selected. All receptors come from a man aged 25-45 years in good health.

The chain employs TRBV5-1 and TRBJ2-5; D is possibly TRBD1 (5 bases). This CDR3 has 14 residues. V gave up 0 bases and J gave up 5 bases, with 11 bases separating them. Per germline, CDR1 SGHRS and CDR2 YFSETQ. The DNA of the CDR3 is TGCGCCAGCAGCTTGGGACAGCTGCTGGAGACCCAGTACTTC. This sequence encodes CASSLGQLLETQYF.

V and J are TRBV4-3 and TRBJ1-1, with 12 nucleotides matching TRBD1. CDR1 is LGHNA, CDR2 YSLEER, per germline. The ends lost 3 bases at V and 4 bases at J; junction bases unmatched: 12. CDR3 length equals 18 residues. CDR3 region: CASSQWGQGAQWGTEAFF. The CDR3 bases are TGCGCCAGCAGCCAGTGGGGACAGGGGGCGCAATGGGGCACTGAAGCTTTCTTT.

J is TRBJ2-3 and V is TRBV19; 9 positions agree with TRBD1. The CDR3 has 16 residues. The V gene's germline CDR1 is LNHDA and CDR2 SQIVND (reference sequence). V was pared by 1 base and J by 2 bases, with 4 bases of the junction left unmatched. The CDR3 DNA sequence: TGTGCCAGTAGTATAGTTGGGACAGGGTTCACAGATACGCAGTATTTT. Translated: CASSIVGTGFTDTQYF.

The chain couples TRBV5-6 to TRBJ1-1; D is ambiguous. The CDR3 has 18 residues. V was pared by 2 bases and J by 4 bases, with 24 bases between. The germline V gene has CDR1 SGHDT and CDR2 YYEEEE. For the CDR3, the DNA is TGTGCCAGCAGCTTCTCTGGTTGGGCCCTGGCGAGTAGCACTGAAGCTTTCTTT. This translates into CASSFSGWALASSTEAFF.

The chain has TRBV13 and TRBJ1-3; D remains unclear. V shed 4 bases and J shed 9 bases, with 7 bases lying between them. CDR1 and CDR2 from the germline V gene are PRHDT and FYEKMQ (reference sequence). The CDR3 contains 11 residues. CDR3 bases: TGTGCCAGCAGCTCTTCGGGCACCATATATTTT. This sequence encodes CASSSSGTIYF.

The rearrangement joins TRBV7-9 to TRBJ1-3; possibly TRBD1 for D (6 bases). CDR3 size: 15 residues. Trimming removed 4 bases from V and 1 base from J, with 11 bases in between. CDR1 and CDR2 from the germline V gene are SEHNR and FQNEAQ (reference sequence). The CDR3 is CASSSQTGSGNTIYF. CDR3 coding DNA: TGTGCCAGCAGCTCACAGACAGGTTCTGGAAACACCATATATTTT.

The CDR3 DNA follows: TGCGCCAGCAACGGACTAGACTCCTACGAGCAGTACTTC. It is translated as CASNGLDSYEQYF. The V gene is TRBV5-1, the J gene TRBJ2-7, with 7 bases that match TRBD2. Germline CDR1 reads SGHRS; CDR2 reads YFSETQ. J gave up 0 bases and V 6 bases, and 3 bases lay outside the gene matches. The CDR3 sequence is 13 residues long.

The chain links TRBV30 to TRBJ2-3, with 7 nucleotides matching TRBD1. Germline CDR1 reads GTSNPN; CDR2 reads SVGIG (reference sequence). This CDR3 contains 14 residues. V was pared by 4 bases and J by 3 bases, with 7 bases of the junction left unmatched. CDR3: CAWTQGGGTDTQYF. CDR3 nucleotide sequence: TGTGCCTGGACCCAAGGGGGCGGGACAGATACGCAGTATTTT.

The chain uses TRBV5-6 and TRBJ2-7; 10 positions agree with TRBD2. With 5 bases clipped from V and 2 bases from J, the junction kept 7 bases outside the gene matches. From germline, CDR1 is SGHDT and CDR2 YYEEEE. The length of the CDR3 is 15 residues. CDR3 DNA: TGTGCCAGCAGACAAGGACTAGCGGATCCCTACGAGCAGTACTTC. Translation: CASRQGLADPYEQYF.

This chain connects TRBV11-3 to TRBJ2-1; TRBD2 aligns across 11 bases. The CDR3 length is 17 residues. The germline gives CDR1 SGHNT, CDR2 YENEEA. V dropped 4 bases and J dropped 5; count of bases not matched to a gene: 10. The CDR3 DNA follows: TGTGCCAGCAGCTCGACTAGCGGGATCTCACGGGACAATGAGCAGTTCTTC. This encodes CASSSTSGISRDNEQFF. The full variable domain, rest sourced from reference TRBV11-3 and TRBJ2-1, is EAGVVQSPRYKIIEKKQPVAFWCNPISGHNTLYWYLQNLGQGPELLIRYENEEAVDDSQLPKDRFSAERLKGVDSTLKIQPAELGDSAVYLCASSSTSGISRDNEQFFGPGTRLTVL.

This rearrangement joins TRBV20-1 to TRBJ1-3; D is unresolved. The CDR3 totals 11 residues. The germline CDR1 and CDR2 sequences are DFQATT and SNEGSKA (reference sequence). V lost 6 bases and J lost 4, with 7 bases in between. CDR3 in DNA: TGCAGTGCGGGCAGGGGAAACACCATATATTTT. Translation gives CSAGRGNTIYF.

In this sample, this clone turned up once. This chain links TRBV10-3 with TRBJ2-2; 11 bases map to TRBD1. This CDR3 has 13 residues. V was clipped by 10 bases and J by 6 bases; unmatched bases: 4. Germline V gives CDR1 ENHRY, CDR2 SYGVKD. Here the CDR3 reads CATGGQGAGELFF. CDR3 in DNA: TGTGCCACCGGGGGACAGGGGGCCGGGGAGCTGTTTTTT.

A word on this clone: An end of the junction does not agree with germline; a read error may underlie this. J is TRBJ2-7 and V is TRBV18; unclear D gene. This CDR3 spans 14 amino acids. The germline V gene has CDR1 KGHSH and CDR2 LQKENI. CDR3 nucleotides: TGTGCCAGCTCACCAATCGAGATCTCCGACGAGCAGTACTTC. Its protein is CASSPIEISDEQYF.

This clone was seen just once. The rearrangement joins TRBV28 to TRBJ1-4; 9 nucleotides agree with TRBD1. Trimming removed 5 bases from V and 6 bases from J; junction bases left unmatched: 10. Germline V gives CDR1 MDHEN, CDR2 SYDVKM. The CDR3 runs 16 residues. CDR3 amino acids: CASSRGTGFADEKLFF. The CDR3 nucleotides are TGTGCCAGCAGTCGAGGGACAGGGTTTGCGGATGAAAAACTGTTTTTT.

This sequence joins TRBV11-2 and TRBJ2-3; the D gene is possibly TRBD1 (6 bases). The length of the CDR3 is 14 residues. The ends were cut back, 5 bases at V and 6 bases at J, with 15 bases in the middle. CDR1 is SGHAT and CDR2 is FQNNGV in the germline V gene. CDR3: CASSLRSQGDTQYF. In DNA, the CDR3 is TGTGCCAGCAGCCTCCGATCCCAGGGGGATACGCAGTATTTT.

The chain's CDR3 is CASSPWADSSGNTIYF. The CDR3 DNA sequence: TGTGCCAGCTCACCATGGGCAGACTCCTCTGGAAACACCATATATTTT. The J gene is TRBJ1-3, the V gene TRBV18; no clear D gene. The ends were cut back, 2 bases at V and 0 bases at J, with 11 bases in the middle. The CDR3 sequence is 16 residues long. Per the germline V gene, CDR1 is KGHSH and CDR2 is LQKENI.

The rearrangement links TRBV28 to TRBJ2-7; TRBD2 agrees at 12 bases. Germline values: CDR1 MDHEN, CDR2 SYDVKM. The CDR3 is 15 residues long. V trimming: 5 bases; J trimming: 1 base; junction bases outside the gene matches: 3. CDR3 DNA: TGTGCCAGCAGTGATCTAGCGGGAGGGTCCTACGAGCAGTACTTC. Its protein product is CASSDLAGGSYEQYF.

This chain joins TRBV10-1 and TRBJ2-3, with 7 bases identical to TRBD2. This CDR3 is 16 amino acids long. V was pared by 4 bases and J by 2 bases, with 9 bases of the junction left unmatched. In germline, CDR1 is WNHNN, CDR2 SYGVQD (reference sequence). The CDR3 reads CASSGTLALSTDTQYF. The CDR3 DNA sequence: TGCGCCAGCAGTGGGACACTAGCGCTGTCCACAGATACGCAGTATTTT.

The rearrangement links TRBV7-9 to TRBJ2-7; TRBD2 matches 11 bases. The V segment lost 6 bases and the J segment 6 bases; nucleotides outside the gene matches: 13. Germline V gene lookup returns CDR1 SEHNR and CDR2 FQNEAQ (reference sequence). CDR3 length equals 16 residues. DNA for the CDR3: TGTGCCAGCAGGGCCACTAGCGGGAGCCTACTCGGCGAGCAGTACTTC. Its protein product is CASRATSGSLLGEQYF.

About this clone itself: The same CDR3 is also encoded by other DNA sequences in this sample. The chain uses TRBV9 and TRBJ2-3; 7 bases map to TRBD2. Unmatched junction bases numbered 4, after V lost 3 bases and J lost 6 bases. The CDR3 is 13 residues long. Germline assignment: CDR1 SGDLS and CDR2 YYNGEE. The CDR3 sequence: CASSGTSRDTQYF. CDR3 DNA: TGTGCCAGCAGCGGGACTAGTCGTGATACGCAGTATTTT.

This rearrangement joins TRBV18 to TRBJ1-1; D is perhaps TRBD1 (5 bases). Germline CDR1 KGHSH, CDR2 LQKENI. V was trimmed by 8 bases and J by 1 base, leaving 14 bases between them. The CDR3 spans 14 residues. CDR3 loop: CASRRSGENTEAFF. The CDR3 region has the DNA TGTGCCAGCCGAAGGTCGGGGGAGAACACTGAAGCTTTCTTT.

This chain uses TRBV4-3 with TRBJ2-5; 7 bases match TRBD2. Germline CDR1 LGHNA, CDR2 YSLEER. V lost 4 bases and J lost 1; bases outside the gene matches: 3. CDR3 length equals 14 residues. CDR3 DNA: TGCGCCAGCAGCCCAGGACTAGTCCAAGAGACCCAGTACTTC. Amino acid sequence: CASSPGLVQETQYF.

The chain carries TRBV18 and TRBJ2-5; the D gene is possibly TRBD2 (6 bases). The V gene lost 6 bases and the J gene lost 1 base, with 21 bases spanning the gap. Germline V gene lookup returns CDR1 KGHSH and CDR2 LQKENI. This CDR3 spans 17 amino acids. The CDR3 reads CASSTDSGLQTQETQYF. The CDR3 bases are TGTGCCAGCTCCACCGATAGTGGACTACAAACCCAAGAGACCCAGTACTTC.